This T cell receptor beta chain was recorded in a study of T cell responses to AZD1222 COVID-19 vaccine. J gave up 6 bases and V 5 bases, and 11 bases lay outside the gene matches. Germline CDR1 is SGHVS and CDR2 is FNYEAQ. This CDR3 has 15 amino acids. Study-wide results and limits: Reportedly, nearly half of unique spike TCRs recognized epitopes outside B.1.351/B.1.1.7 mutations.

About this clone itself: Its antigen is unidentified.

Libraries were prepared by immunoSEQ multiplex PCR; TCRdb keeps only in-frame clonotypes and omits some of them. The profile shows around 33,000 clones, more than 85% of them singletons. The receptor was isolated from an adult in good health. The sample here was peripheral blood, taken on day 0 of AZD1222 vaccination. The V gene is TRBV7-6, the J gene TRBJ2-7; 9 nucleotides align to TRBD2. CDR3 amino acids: CASSPRGGAFVEQYF. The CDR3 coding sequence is TGTGCCAGCAGCCCGCGGGGGGGGGCCTTCGTCGAGCAGTACTTC.